This is a list of T cell receptor beta chains from one sample in a study of human T cells and chemical hapten exposure. TCRdb fed the RACE reads into MiXCR, producing one record per CDR3 protein. The table includes some 170,000 distinct CDR3 sequences, roughly 26% detected once. The sequencing here drew on whole blood, taken in connection with sensitization to the hapten diphenylcyclopropenone (DPC). The receptor set was obtained from a woman under 30 with alopecia areata. Some clones in this sample may be carry-over from other donors' samples. Both conserved end residues are part of each CDR3. The D gene is left open where the match is weak. Size is stated for part of the rows, as once, few or many counts, or as a class when the clone is expanded.

>NA|TRBV4-3|NA|TRBJ2-1
CASSRKTQLYNEQFF
TGCGCCAGCAGTAGAAAGACCCAATTATACAATGAGCAGTTCTTC
>few|TRBV10-3|TRBD2|TRBJ2-7
CAISEASGRANEQYF
TGTGCCATCAGTGAAGCTAGCGGGAGGGCCAACGAGCAGTACTTC
>NA|TRBV7-8|NA|TRBJ2-3
CASEAWKTGTDTQYF
TGTGCCAGCGAGGCGTGGAAGACCGGTACAGATACGCAGTATTTT
>few|TRBV20-1|NA|TRBJ1-1
CSASDTKPRNTEAFF
TGCAGTGCTAGCGATACAAAGCCCAGGAACACTGAAGCTTTCTTT
>few|TRBV20-1|NA|TRBJ1-2
CSAPTPATRGYTF
TGCAGTGCCCCGACACCCGCGACCCGGGGCTACACCTTC
>NA|TRBV4-3|NA|TRBJ1-6
CASSRFDRNNSPLHF
TGCGCCAGCAGCCGATTTGACAGAAACAATTCACCCCTCCACTTT
>NA|TRBV29-1|NA|TRBJ2-4
CSVEDPGDRNIQYF
TGCAGCGTTGAAGATCCGGGGGATCGGAACATTCAGTACTTC
>few|TRBV4-3|NA|TRBJ2-1
CASSQWGASNEQFF
TGCGCCAGCAGCCAGTGGGGGGCAAGCAATGAGCAGTTCTTC
>NA|TRBV15|TRBD2|TRBJ2-1
CATSRVSGTSGRVYRNEQFF
TGTGCCACCAGCAGAGTTTCCGGGACTAGCGGGAGGGTCTACCGGAATGAGCAGTTCTTC
>NA|TRBV20-1|NA|TRBJ2-7
CSVPHRASSYEQYF
TGCAGTGTTCCCCACAGGGCTAGCTCCTACGAGCAGTACTTC
>many|TRBV20-1|NA|TRBJ2-5
CSASNQETQYF
TGCAGTGCTAGTAACCAAGAGACCCAGTACTTC
>NA|TRBV12-3/TRBV12-4|TRBD2|TRBJ2-3
CASMGLVRTDTQYF
TGTGCCAGTATGGGACTAGTGAGAACAGATACGCAGTATTTT
>NA|TRBV6-2/TRBV6-3|TRBD1|TRBJ2-1
CASQGAFSYNEQFF
TGTGCCAGCCAGGGGGCATTCTCCTACAATGAGCAGTTCTTC
>NA|TRBV4-1|NA|TRBJ2-2
CASSQGGLGSGELFF
TGCGCCAGCAGCCAAGGGGGCCTCGGGTCCGGGGAGCTGTTTTTT
>NA|TRBV19|TRBD1|TRBJ1-5
CASSIQGANQPQHF
TGTGCCAGTAGTATTCAGGGGGCGAATCAGCCCCAGCATTTT
>NA|TRBV5-1|NA|TRBJ2-1
CASSLDEKKQFF
TGCGCCAGCAGCTTGGACGAGAAAAAGCAGTTCTTC
>NA|TRBV28|TRBD2|TRBJ2-3
CASSILAGGTDTQYF
TGTGCCAGCAGTATTCTAGCGGGAGGCACAGATACGCAGTATTTT
>few|TRBV29-1|NA|TRBJ2-7
CSVEAGRSLEQYF
TGCAGCGTTGAAGCGGGTCGATCCCTCGAGCAGTACTTC